These 30 T cell receptor beta chains came from one sample sequenced in a study of early T cells in non-severe SARS-CoV-2 infection (dated by TCRdb to 2020 to 2022). The library was made by 5' RACE. TCRdb lists the instrument as NextSeq 500. TCRdb took the public reads, trimmed them with fastp at Q25, ran MiXCR for clone calling and kept in-frame beta chains. Entries that share a CDR3 protein sequence are merged under the most common genes and DNA. This sample is represented by about 18,000 distinct CDR3 sequences; 5.9% of them were singletons. In total, the top ten clones hold 6.3% of the sample. What was sequenced was whole blood. The receptors stem from an adult who was a healthcare worker with PCR-confirmed SARS-CoV-2 infection or an uninfected control (not recorded which).

This clonotype was detected many times. V is TRBV9 and J is TRBJ2-1, with 13 nucleotides matching TRBD2. V lost 2 bases to trimming and J lost 2 bases; unmatched junction nucleotides: 10. The CDR3 runs to 19 residues. CDR1 SGDLS and CDR2 YYNGEE come from the germline V gene. The CDR3 bases are TGTGCCAGCAGCGTCGCCGGGACTAGCGGGAAGTCCCCCTACAATGAGCAGTTCTTC. The encoded protein is CASSVAGTSGKSPYNEQFF. The variable domain in full, with the rest retrieved from reference TRBV9 and TRBJ2-1, is DSGVTQTPKHLITATGQRVTLRCSPRSGDLSVYWYQQSLDQGLQFLIQYYNGEERAKGNILERFSAQQFPDLHSELNLSSLELGDSALYFCASSVAGTSGKSPYNEQFFGPGTRLTVL.

This clonotype came up many times. J is TRBJ1-4 and V is TRBV18, with TRBD1 matching over 7 bases. CDR1 and CDR2 (germline): KGHSH, LQKENI. Trimming at V came to 0 bases and at J to 2 bases, leaving 0 bases not matched to a gene. The CDR3 loop spans 15 amino acids. CDR3 DNA sequence: TGTGCCAGCTCACCACCGGGACAGACTAATGAAAAACTGTTTTTT. Translated, it gives CASSPPGQTNEKLFF.

This clonotype has a count of ten or more. The CDR3 here is CAISDNSYEQYF. The CDR3 DNA reads TGTGCCATCAGTGACAACTCCTACGAGCAGTACTTC. V is TRBV10-3 and J is TRBJ2-7; D not resolved. Trimming removed 3 bases from V and 0 bases from J, with 3 bases in between. The CDR3 runs to 12 residues. Per germline, CDR1 ENHRY and CDR2 SYGVKD.

This clonotype was found a few times. This chain links TRBV15 with TRBJ2-4; D remains ambiguous. The V end lost 8 bases, the J end lost 4 bases, and 18 bases lay between the germline ends. Germline V gene sequence: CDR1 LNHNV, CDR2 YYDKDF (reference sequence). This CDR3 has 15 amino acids. The CDR3 nucleotides read TGTGCCACCGCAACCAAGAGGTTACCAAAAAACATTCAGTACTTC. It codes for CATATKRLPKNIQYF.

This clonotype appeared many times. The V call is TRBV11-2, the J call TRBJ2-1; D is undetermined. The V end was cut by 6 bases, the J end by 12 bases, with 15 bases between. The CDR3 consists of 12 residues. Germline V lookup: CDR1 SGHAT, CDR2 FQNNGV. CDR3 sequence reads: CASRQGSSVQFF. The CDR3 region has the DNA TGTGCCAGCAGGCAAGGATCCTCTGTGCAGTTCTTC.

By share of the sample, this clonotype is medium-sized. The V and J genes are TRBV28 and TRBJ2-7, with 9 bases aligning to TRBD2. CDR1 is MDHEN and CDR2 is SYDVKM in the germline V gene. The CDR3 has 15 residues. Unmatched junction bases numbered 8, after V lost 4 bases and J lost 4 bases. The CDR3 coding sequence is TGTGCCAGCAGTTCCGTGGGACTAGCAGATTACGAGCAGTACTTC. Protein: CASSSVGLADYEQYF.

This clonotype was picked up many times. The chain couples TRBV20-1 to TRBJ2-7; TRBD2 is a possible D gene (6 bases). CDR3 size: 14 residues. Germline CDR1 is DFQATT and CDR2 is SNEGSKA (reference sequence). The germline V and J ends were trimmed by 5 bases and 1 base, with 15 bases remaining between them. As DNA, the CDR3 is TGCAGTGCTCGGTGGGACTCGGGTTCCTACGAGCAGTACTTC. The encoded protein is CSARWDSGSYEQYF.

Comments on this clonotype: The CDR3 does not close with the conserved phenylalanine or tryptophan, likely indicating a read error. No DNA is shown, since the ends of the CDR3 on it are uncertain; the CDR3 is the one TCRdb lists. The chain recombines TRBV18 with TRBJ1-2; TRBD1 is the table's D call and was not checked against the DNA. The germline CDR1 and CDR2 sequences are KGHSH and LQKENI. Both ends counted, the CDR3 spans 13 residues. The CDR3 protein is CASSPRDSPAALL.

The sample holds many counts of this clonotype. This chain uses TRBV5-5 with TRBJ2-2; 10 bases line up with TRBD1. The V and J ends lost 4 bases and 3 bases, in that order; junction bases with no gene match: 12. Per the germline V gene, CDR1 is SGHKS and CDR2 is YYEKEE (reference sequence). The CDR3 loop spans 18 amino acids. CDR3 nucleotides: TGTGCCAGCAGCGCGGGACCGGACAGGGGGTCGTACACCGGGGAGCTGTTTTTT. Residues: CASSAGPDRGSYTGELFF.

The sample holds many counts of this clonotype. The chain links TRBV7-9 to TRBJ1-4, with D possibly being TRBD1 (6 bases). The V gene lost 3 bases and the J gene lost 0 bases, with 11 bases spanning the gap. Per germline, CDR1 SEHNR and CDR2 FQNEAQ (reference sequence). The CDR3 totals 16 residues. In DNA form, the CDR3 reads TGTGCCAGCAGCTTGTCACAGGGCGCAACTAATGAAAAACTGTTTTTT. Amino acids: CASSLSQGATNEKLFF.

This clonotype was recorded at least ten times. The V and J genes are TRBV18 and TRBJ2-1; a weak D match, TRBD1 (5 bases). V lost 3 bases and J lost 6, with 9 bases in between. The germline CDR1 and CDR2 sequences are KGHSH and LQKENI. The CDR3 has 13 amino acids. In DNA, the CDR3 is TGTGCCAGCTCACCCCTACAGGTCAATGAGCAGTTCTTC. Its translation: CASSPLQVNEQFF.

The gene calls are TRBV28 and TRBJ1-6, with D perhaps matching TRBD1 (6 bases). V lost 6 bases to trimming and J lost 9 bases, with 18 bases between them. CDR1 and CDR2 (germline): MDHEN, SYDVKM. The CDR3 runs to 15 residues. The CDR3 DNA follows: TGTGCCAGCAGCCCCGGGGGGGCACTAGGTTCACCCCTCCACTTT. Protein sequence: CASSPGGALGSPLHF. Supplemented by reference TRBV28 and TRBJ1-6, the full variable domain reads DVKVTQSSRYLVKRTGEKVFLECVQDMDHENMFWYRQDPGLGLRLIYFSYDVKMKEKGDIPEGYSVSREKKERFSLILESASTNQTSMYLCASSPGGALGSPLHFGNGTRLTVT.

The chain employs TRBV19 and TRBJ1-4, with TRBD1 identical over 7 bases. Germline values: CDR1 LNHDA, CDR2 SQIVND (reference sequence). This CDR3 is 14 amino acids long. V dropped 7 bases and J dropped 4; count of bases not matched to a gene: 6. The CDR3 loop reads CASTKTGFNEKLFF. CDR3 in DNA: TGTGCCAGTACCAAGACAGGGTTTAATGAAAAACTGTTTTTT.

This clonotype was seen repeatedly, ten times or more. The CDR3 region has the DNA TGTGCTCACGTAGCGGGAGTAAACTCCTACGAGCAGTACTTC. It yields the protein CAHVAGVNSYEQYF. The V gene is TRBV12-5, the J gene TRBJ2-7; 9 bases line up with TRBD2. Per germline, CDR1 LGHNT and CDR2 FRNRAP. The ends lost 11 bases at V and 0 bases at J; junction bases unmatched: 8. The CDR3 is 14 amino acids.

The table lists this clonotype with many counts. The J gene is TRBJ2-1, the V gene TRBV6-4; no firm D call. Germline V gene sequence: CDR1 MRHNA, CDR2 SNTAGT. CDR3 length equals 14 residues. Trimming pared 0 bases from V and 7 bases from J, leaving 10 bases between. DNA of the CDR3: TGTGCCAGCAGTGACTCGACGGAAGCTAATGAGCAGTTCTTC. It is translated as CASSDSTEANEQFF.

This clonotype was recorded at least ten times. The chain combines TRBV6-6 with TRBJ1-1, with 9 bases lining up with TRBD1. After removal of 7 bases from V and 2 bases from J, the junction contained 8 bases not matched to a gene. The CDR3 extends over 15 amino acids. Per the germline V gene, CDR1 is MNHNY and CDR2 is SVGAGI (reference sequence). The CDR3 reads CASTKGQGPNTEAFF. DNA of the CDR3: TGTGCCAGCACTAAGGGACAGGGACCTAACACTGAAGCTTTCTTT.

This clonotype was counted many times. The chain carries TRBV7-3 and TRBJ2-3, with D unclear. V was clipped by 5 bases and J by 6 bases, with 15 bases between them. The CDR3 length is 14 residues. Germline V gives CDR1 SGHTA, CDR2 FQGTGA. CDR3 loop: CASSPRASGDTQYF. The CDR3, as DNA: TGTGCCAGCAGCCCAAGAGCATCAGGTGATACGCAGTATTTT.

This clonotype was observed a few times. The chain is built from TRBV3-1 and TRBJ2-2, with D unclear. This CDR3 has 13 residues. Germline V CDR1 and CDR2: LGHDT, YNNKEL (reference sequence). The V end lost 6 bases, the J end lost 6 bases, and 11 bases lay between the germline ends. The CDR3 bases are TGTGCCAGCAGACAAAAGCTCCCCGGGGAGCTGTTTTTT. This gives the protein CASRQKLPGELFF. Full variable domain (outside the CDR3, taken from reference TRBV3-1 and TRBJ2-2): DTAVSQTPKYLVTQMGNDKSIKCEQNLGHDTMYWYKQDSKKFLKIMFSYNNKELIINETVPNRFSPKSPDKAHLNLHINSLELGDSAVYFCASRQKLPGELFFGEGSRLTVL.

The chain is built from TRBV2 and TRBJ1-5, with D uncertain. Germline CDR1 SNHLY, CDR2 FYNNEI. The CDR3 sequence is 13 residues long. V lost 1 base to trimming and J lost 4 bases, with 5 bases between them. CDR3 nucleotides: TGTGCCAGCAGTGAAGGCAGGAATCAGCCCCAGCATTTT. Translation gives CASSEGRNQPQHF.

The rearrangement links TRBV29-1 to TRBJ2-5; D is ambiguous. Germline V lookup: CDR1 SQVTM, CDR2 ANQGSEA. This CDR3 contains 13 residues. V gave up 3 bases and J gave up 5 bases, with 13 bases separating them. The CDR3 DNA reads TGCAGCGTTGATTTTGCTTATGGCGAGACCCAGTACTTC. Protein sequence: CSVDFAYGETQYF.

The genes are TRBV20-1 and TRBJ2-7, with D unresolved. Trimming pared 5 bases from V and 7 bases from J, leaving 12 bases between. CDR3 length equals 11 residues. Looked up from germline, CDR1 is DFQATT and CDR2 is SNEGSKA (reference sequence). CDR3 sequence (DNA): TGCAGTGCTCACGGACCGTGGGAGCAGTACTTC. It translates to CSAHGPWEQYF.

This clonotype was counted only a few times. V and J are TRBV15 and TRBJ2-3; D tentatively fits TRBD1 or TRBD2 (5 bases each). Germline CDR1 is LNHNV and CDR2 is YYDKDF (reference sequence). CDR3 length equals 14 residues. The V gene lost 4 bases and the J gene lost 6 bases, with 14 bases spanning the gap. The CDR3 is CATSTGPPPDTQYF. The CDR3 DNA sequence: TGTGCCACCAGCACGGGACCGCCACCCGATACGCAGTATTTT.

By sample fraction, this clonotype is medium-sized (0.01 to 0.1%). The J gene is TRBJ1-4, the V gene TRBV14; D might be TRBD1 (5 bases). The CDR3 sequence is 15 residues long. The ends were cut back, 2 bases at V and 5 bases at J, with 12 bases in the middle. In germline, CDR1 is SGHDN, CDR2 FVKESK. The CDR3: CASSQTSRANEKLFF. As DNA, the CDR3 is TGTGCCAGCAGCCAAACATCCAGGGCAAATGAAAAACTGTTTTTT.

This clonotype is categorized as medium-sized. This chain uses TRBV2 with TRBJ2-2; 9 bases fit TRBD1. After removal of 7 bases from V and 2 bases from J, the junction contained 2 bases not matched to a gene. Germline values: CDR1 SNHLY, CDR2 FYNNEI. The CDR3 length is 14 residues. CDR3 amino acids: CASMDRGNTGELFF. As DNA, the CDR3 is TGTGCCAGCATGGACAGGGGAAACACCGGGGAGCTGTTTTTT. Supplemented by reference TRBV2 and TRBJ2-2, the full variable domain reads EPEVTQTPSHQVTQMGQEVILRCVPISNHLYFYWYRQILGQKVEFLVSFYNNEISEKSEIFDDQFSVERPDGSNFTLKIRSTKLEDSAMYFCASMDRGNTGELFFGEGSRLTVL.

This clonotype has a count of ten or more. The chain uses TRBV28 and TRBJ1-5; D unclear. Germline CDR1 and CDR2: MDHEN and SYDVKM. V was shortened by 4 bases and J by 4 bases, with 2 bases between the two germline ends. The CDR3 loop spans 11 amino acids. The CDR3 sequence is CASSWNQPQHF. The CDR3 nucleotides read TGTGCCAGCAGTTGGAATCAGCCCCAGCATTTT.

This clonotype was counted ten times or more. The CDR3 region is CASSLDPTGSYEQYF. CDR3 nucleotide sequence: TGTGCCAGCAGCCTAGATCCTACAGGTTCCTACGAGCAGTACTTC. The chain has TRBV6-1 and TRBJ2-7; D is possibly TRBD1 (5 bases). V was pared by 6 bases and J by 1 base, with 16 bases between. The CDR3 is 15 amino acids. In germline, CDR1 is MNHNS, CDR2 SASEGT.

This clonotype was detected ten times or more. CDR3 in amino acids: CASSQDPGGGRLEQYF. DNA of the CDR3: TGTGCCAGCAGCCAAGATCCTGGGGGAGGCCGGTTGGAGCAGTACTTC. V is TRBV4-2 and J is TRBJ2-7; tentative D call: TRBD2 (6 bases). The germline V gene has CDR1 LGHNA and CDR2 YNFKEQ. The CDR3 is made up of 16 amino acids. The ends were cut back, 0 bases at V and 7 bases at J, with 19 bases in the middle.

This clonotype came up many times. The rearrangement links TRBV7-2 to TRBJ1-2; D not resolved. The CDR3 sequence is 14 residues long. The ends were cut back, 5 bases at V and 4 bases at J, with 14 bases in the middle. Germline CDR1 reads SGHTA; CDR2 reads FQGNSA. DNA of the CDR3: TGTGCCAGCAGCCCTCGGCCTGCTGGCTATGGCTACACCTTC. Protein: CASSPRPAGYGYTF.

This clonotype was found many times. The V and J genes are TRBV11-2 and TRBJ1-1; D is unresolved. Germline CDR1 is SGHAT and CDR2 is FQNNGV. The CDR3 is 12 residues long. V was shortened by 5 bases and J by 2 bases, with 6 bases between the two germline ends. The CDR3 bases are TGTGCCAGCAGCCCCCCCAACACTGAAGCTTTCTTT. As protein: CASSPPNTEAFF.

As to this clonotype: In this CDR3 the conserved last residue, phenylalanine or tryptophan, is missing, so a read error is likely. The chain is built from TRBV5-1 and TRBJ2-5; D is perhaps TRBD2 (5 bases). The length of the CDR3 is 11 residues. Germline loops: CDR1 SGHRS, CDR2 YFSETQ. Between the trimmed V and J ends, which lost 3 bases and 6 bases, there was a span of 6 bases. CDR3 coding DNA: TGCGCCAGCAGCTACGGGAAGACCCAGTACTCC. It codes for CASSYGKTQYS.